One and the same sample provided the 17 T cell receptor beta chains below, sequenced in a study of post-analysis software for immune sequencing data. General study findings and limits: Roughly 5 TRBV segments, TRBV5-6, TRBV5-1 and TRBV20-1 among them, were found more frequent in patients than controls.

These TCRs' antigens remain unknown. The TCR beta cDNA libraries carried unique molecular identifiers. TCRdb processed the PCR reads anew with MiXCR; each CDR3 protein has one entry. This sample yields more than 500,000 distinct CDR3 sequences, of which around a third are seen a single time; under 7% belongs to the top ten. Sequenced material: blood. Every receptor here comes from a girl aged 2-17 years with multiple sclerosis.

The chain recombines TRBV7-2 with TRBJ1-1; 8 bases fit TRBD1. CDR1 SGHTA and CDR2 FQGNSA come from the germline V gene. The junction had 14 bases not matched to a gene; V was cut back by 6 bases and J by 8 bases. There are 15 residues in the CDR3. The CDR3 coding sequence is TGTGCCAGCAGACGCGCCGGGACAGGAGTTTACGAAGCTTTCTTT. Residues: CASRRAGTGVYEAFF.

V usage is TRBV6-6 and J usage is TRBJ1-1, with 7 bases identical to TRBD1. Germline V gives CDR1 MNHNY, CDR2 SVGAGI (reference sequence). After removal of 4 bases from V and 5 bases from J, the junction contained 13 bases not matched to a gene. The CDR3 runs to 16 residues. The CDR3 DNA reads TGTGCCAGCAGTTCCAGCCGAGCAGGGGGTGGGACTGAAGCTTTCTTT. This encodes CASSSSRAGGGTEAFF.

This clonotype was recorded at least ten times. The chain joins TRBV20-1 to TRBJ2-4; TRBD1 agrees at 7 bases. The germline CDR1 and CDR2 sequences are DFQATT and SNEGSKA (reference sequence). This CDR3 comprises 17 residues. Unmatched junction bases numbered 8, after V lost 0 bases and J lost 0 bases. The CDR3 region has the DNA TGCAGTGCTAGAGATCCGAAGACAGGGCTAGCCAAAAACATTCAGTACTTC. Residues: CSARDPKTGLAKNIQYF.

This clonotype was observed a single time. A much larger clonotype is one base distant, so this may be a read error. V is TRBV7-9 and J is TRBJ2-7; D is perhaps TRBD2 (6 bases). Per germline, CDR1 SEHNR and CDR2 FQNEAQ (reference sequence). The CDR3 contains 14 residues. Trimming cost V 1 base and J 7 bases, with 14 bases left between them. This CDR3 reads CASSLGGKTREQYF. The CDR3 nucleotides are TGTGCCAGCAGCTTAGGCGGGAAAACGAGAGAGCAGTACTTC.

This clonotype was seen a few times. This chain links TRBV20-1 with TRBJ1-1, with 11 bases aligning to TRBD1. Losses at the gene ends were 5 bases for V and 7 bases for J; bases not matched to a gene: 6. CDR1 is DFQATT, CDR2 SNEGSKA, per germline (reference sequence). The CDR3 is made up of 13 amino acids. CDR3 residues: CSAVPGQGDEAFF. The DNA for the CDR3 is TGCAGTGCTGTCCCGGGACAGGGGGATGAAGCTTTCTTT.

This clonotype has at least ten counts. The chain uses TRBV10-3 and TRBJ2-5, with TRBD1 matching 10 bases. CDR3 length: 15 amino acids. V lost 5 bases, J lost 0 bases, and 3 bases stayed unmatched. Germline V CDR1 and CDR2: ENHRY, SYGVKD. CDR3 protein: CAISPGTGDQETQYF. CDR3 DNA sequence: TGTGCCATCAGTCCCGGGACAGGGGACCAAGAGACCCAGTACTTC.

This clonotype was picked up many times. This sequence joins TRBV5-6 and TRBJ1-1; 8 bases line up with TRBD1. Germline CDR1 reads SGHDT; CDR2 reads YYEEEE. The V gene end was trimmed by 4 bases and the J gene end by 1 base; junction bases not matched to a gene: 3. The CDR3 totals 14 residues. The CDR3 DNA follows: TGTGCCAGCAGCCCCGGACAGGGGAACACTGAAGCTTTCTTT. It codes for CASSPGQGNTEAFF.

This clonotype was found a few times. V is TRBV12-3 or TRBV12-4 and J is TRBJ2-5; 8 bases fit TRBD1. V was pared by 6 bases and J by 5 bases, with 11 bases of the junction left unmatched. The CDR3 loop spans 15 amino acids. CDR3 sequence (DNA): TGTGCCAGCAGCCTTACAGGGGGAGAAGGCGAGACCCAGTACTTC. Translated, it gives CASSLTGGEGETQYF.

This clonotype turned up a few times. The chain recombines TRBV7-3 with TRBJ2-7, with D perhaps being TRBD1 or TRBD2 (5 bases each). The J call could be wrong; TRBJ2-5 is a better fit for the DNA end. CDR1 is SGHTA, CDR2 FQGTGA, per germline. The CDR3 totals 15 residues. CDR3 amino acids: CASSLTNSGRETQYF. The CDR3 region has the DNA TGTGCCAGCAGCTTAACTAACTCAGGGAGAGAGACCCAGTACTTC.

The rearrangement links TRBV11-2 to TRBJ2-5, with 12 bases fitting TRBD1. The CDR3 length is 19 residues. The V segment lost 1 base and the J segment 1 base; nucleotides outside the gene matches: 10. Germline lookup yields CDR1 SGHAT and CDR2 FQNNGV. The CDR3 protein is CASSLGGTGGVFPQETQYF. For the CDR3, the DNA is TGTGCCAGCAGCTTAGGAGGGACAGGGGGCGTATTCCCCCAAGAGACCCAGTACTTC.

This clonotype was counted only a few times. This chain connects TRBV28 to TRBJ1-2; D is undetermined. The CDR3 contains 11 residues. Trimming pared 2 bases from V and 5 bases from J, leaving 3 bases between. CDR1 MDHEN and CDR2 SYDVKM come from the germline V gene. CDR3 sequence: CASSLRYGYTF. CDR3 bases: TGTGCCAGCAGTTTACGGTATGGCTACACCTTC.

This clonotype was picked up a small number of times. At one end, the junction sequence differs from germline, possibly due to a read error. The chain has TRBV7-2 and TRBJ2-6; tentatively, D is TRBD1 (5 bases). The CDR3 contains 14 residues. Germline-derived CDR1 and CDR2 are SGHTA and FQGNSA. The CDR3 coding sequence is TGTGCCAGCAGCTCCAGTGCTGGGGCCAGCGTCCTGACTTTC. This gives the protein CASSSSAGASVLTF. The full variable domain, in which reference TRBV7-2 and TRBJ2-6 provide the parts outside the CDR3, is GAGVSQSPSNKVTEKGKDVELRCDPISGHTALYWYRQSLGQGLEFLIYFQGNSAPDKSGLPSDRFSAERTGGSVSTLTIQRTQQEDSAVYLCASSSSAGASVLTFGAGSRLTVL.

This clonotype was found once. A much larger clone lies one base from this, so it may be a read error. This sequence joins TRBV12-3 or TRBV12-4 and TRBJ2-3, with D tentatively TRBD2 (5 bases). The ends were cut back, 3 bases at V and 5 bases at J, with 6 bases in the middle. The CDR3 loop spans 12 amino acids. The CDR3, as DNA: TGTGCCAGCAGTTTGCGGGTAGATACGCAGTATTTT. Translated, it gives CASSLRVDTQYF.

The chain carries TRBV6-6 and TRBJ2-3, with D possibly called TRBD1 or TRBD2 (5 bases each). CDR3 length: 12 residues. CDR1 is MNHNY and CDR2 is SVGAGI in the germline V gene (reference sequence). V gave up 6 bases and J gave up 13 bases, with 17 bases separating them. The chain's CDR3 is CASSSMVGVKYF. The CDR3, as DNA: TGTGCCAGCAGCTCGATGGTGGGGGTAAAGTATTTT.

The chain employs TRBV11-2 and TRBJ1-1; maybe TRBD1 (6 bases). The V end lost 1 base, the J end lost 2 bases, and 11 bases lay between the germline ends. Per germline, CDR1 SGHAT and CDR2 FQNNGV. CDR3 size: 15 residues. The CDR3 loop reads CASSLGRGINTEAFF. The DNA of the CDR3 is TGTGCCAGCAGCTTAGGCAGGGGAATAAACACTGAAGCTTTCTTT.

This clonotype was seen only a few times. The chain joins TRBV15 to TRBJ2-7; 7 bases line up with TRBD1. V lost 3 bases and J lost 2; bases outside the gene matches: 4. This CDR3 is 14 amino acids long. Germline values: CDR1 LNHNV, CDR2 YYDKDF (reference sequence). CDR3 amino acids: CATSSRQGPYEQYF. Written as DNA, the CDR3 is TGTGCCACCAGCAGTAGACAGGGCCCCTACGAGCAGTACTTC.

V and J are TRBV3-1 and TRBJ2-5; 9 nucleotides agree with TRBD2. V gave up 5 bases and J gave up 3 bases; unmatched junction bases: 10. Germline CDR1 and CDR2: LGHDT and YNNKEL (reference sequence). The CDR3 sequence is 16 residues long. This CDR3 is CASSGVAGGREETQYF. CDR3 DNA: TGTGCCAGCAGCGGAGTCGCGGGGGGGCGGGAAGAGACCCAGTACTTC.